This section outlines one T cell receptor beta chain sequence together with its context. The target antigen is unknown. This sample is part of a study of CD8+CD57+ T cells in acquired aplastic anemia. Study in general: Mean yield of DNA from sorted CD4+ and CD8+ cells was roughly 3.1 ug. Notes on the study in general: Researchers report that twenty-nine CD8+ CDR3 sequences appeared in both patients and controls.

Profiling of TCR beta VDJ combinations and CDR3 sequences used genomic DNA as template. TCRdb called the reads again in MiXCR, with one record for every CDR3 protein. The repertoire holds some 200,000 distinct CDR3 sequences, with 65% as singletons. All sequencing subjects had displayed CD8+CD57+ cell expansion on flow cytometry. This CDR3 is 12 amino acids long. Between the trimmed V and J ends, which lost 3 bases and 5 bases, there was a span of 10 bases. Per germline, CDR1 DFQATT and CDR2 SNEGSKA (reference sequence). The gene calls are TRBV20-1 and TRBJ1-1; D is possibly TRBD1 (5 bases). The source is a human donor with aplastic anemia. Sequencing input: sorted CD4+, CD8+, or CD8+CD57+ T cells (not recorded which) from PBMCs. This CDR3 is CSASWGTTEAFF. The CDR3 DNA follows: TGCAGTGCTAGCTGGGGGACGACTGAAGCTTTCTTT.